The present entry profiles one T cell receptor beta chain with its context. Here immunoSEQ multiplex PCR was the method, and the copy in TCRdb shows in-frame clones only, minus some. The repertoire holds around 360,000 clones, with around 87% as singletons. The data belong to a study of blood T cell repertoires in COVID-19. The CDR3 consists of 13 residues. CDR1 and CDR2 (germline): SGHRS, YFSETQ. Germline trimming cut 1 base from V and 6 bases from J; bases unmatched to any gene: 2. The origin of this receptor is a woman aged 25 to 39 with COVID-19, enrolled during active disease. Specimen: peripheral blood. The J gene is TRBJ1-2, the V gene TRBV5-1, with 8 bases lining up with TRBD1. In nucleotides, the CDR3 is TGCGCCAGCAGCTTGCCAGGGGGCCATGGCTACACCTTC. Translated, it gives CASSLPGGHGYTF.